This entry concerns a single T cell receptor (beta chain). The antigen it binds to is not known. Trimming at the junction amounts to 3 bases on V and 5 bases on J, and the germline ends lie 7 bases apart. The CDR3 has 11 amino acids, counting the end cysteine and phenylalanine. Only the CDR3 region is kept as DNA, spanning 33 bases read in frame from base 1. The germline V gene encodes CDR1 DFQATT and CDR2 SNEGSKA (reference sequence). The sample belongs to a study of cytomegalovirus exposure and HLA in healthy donors (dated by TCRdb to about 2017). Study-wide context: An earlier analysis of approximately 640 of the donors reported 250 to 300 Gb of sequence data and approximately 110 million unique TCR beta sequences from around 200 million T cells. Around 300 gigabases of sequencing data and 70 million to 85 million unique TCR sequences were included in an early release covering about 700 HLA-typed donors. Of the roughly 390 genotyped donors, less than 90% were placed in the genetic ancestry cluster associated with self-reported Caucasian donors. The study aimed to test whether signatures of past pathogen exposure could be identified by cataloging public T cell receptors. Using immunosequencing, the study profiled T cell repertoires from 666 subjects and related those repertoires to cytomegalovirus serostatus. In addition to the first cohort of approximately 650 subjects, a separate validation cohort of 100 to 150 different subjects was used. The study combined high-throughput TCR immunosequencing, statistical association of individual TCRs with disease status, and machine learning to predict cytomegalovirus infection status. In a later analysis, previously published TCR beta repertoires from 666 donors were re-analyzed and high-resolution HLA genotyping was added so that TCR occurrence patterns could be studied. In the later analysis, no new phenotypic data were used to find candidate immune exposures; instead, reliance was placed on TCR beta sequences and their occurrence across donors. To decide whether each TCR beta V gene segment behaved as functional or pseudogenic, an earlier analysis of approximately 590 of the donors relied on high-throughput TCR beta sequencing. Donor age, sex, ethnicity and CMV serostatus were compiled together with the repertoire data. In a later genetic analysis, genome-wide SNP genotypes for 398 of the 666 donors were used, and that subset was treated as a discovery cohort. Every repertoire in the discovery cohort had been generated on one and the same sequencing platform. HLA typing covered class I and class II loci at four-digit resolution. Typing coverage differed by locus: A, B, C, DRB1 and DQB1 were typed in roughly 620-630 donors, DQA1 in around 500, DPA1 in 600 to 610, and DPB1 in 450 to 490. Roughly five DR-DQ haplotypes were treated as single units for association and clustering because of strong linkage in the cohort. Among about 400 genotyped donors of the cohort, an average of about 220,000 unique TCR beta nucleotide sequences was sequenced per donor, of which roughly 17% were non-productive.

Library creation used the immunoSEQ multiplex PCR assay. For the multiplex PCR, a mixture combining 60 forward primers for TCR Vbeta segments and 13 reverse primers for TCR Jbeta segments was used. The CDR3 region of rearranged TCR beta genes was amplified from genomic DNA with a multiplex PCR assay. On the Illumina HiSeq System, the amplified TCR beta libraries were sequenced as 87-base-pair reads. The authors' analysis ran thus. A later analysis tallied around 82 million unique TCR beta chains across the 700 or so repertoires, and about 10 million of those chains were shared by two or more donors. A nearest-neighbor algorithm error-corrected the raw reads and collapsed the reads into unique sequences, merging closely related sequences to remove PCR and sequencing errors. CDR3 sequences were aligned to IMGT reference sequences to assign V, D and J gene segments. For a sequence to be retained, a match of at least six nucleotides was required to both a V gene segment and a J gene segment. Rearrangements were called productive when the CDR3 lacked stop codons and stayed in frame with V and J; all others were non-productive. CDR3 was defined according to IMGT convention as the region running from the second conserved V-encoded cysteine to the conserved J-encoded phenylalanine. In an earlier analysis of more than 550 of the donors, sequences lacking an unambiguous match to a single V gene segment were excluded. In an earlier analysis of roughly 600 of the donors, a V segment was called functional when productive rearrangements were above 56.7%, and segregating when the standard deviation between donors exceeded 5%. A statistical classification framework was built for diagnosing cytomegalovirus status from the catalog of TCR beta chain sequences. V and J gene assignment, in a later analysis, came from comparing TCR nucleotide sequences with IMGT/GENE-DB human TR gene sequences. Using the TCRdist pipeline, a later analysis assigned CDR3 sequences along with most-parsimonious VDJ recombination scenarios. A later analysis defined each TCR beta chain by its CDR3 amino acid sequence plus V-gene family, and excluded reads lacking a unique V-gene family. As a way to deal with suspected cross-contamination and a sequencing artifact, a later analysis dropped nearly 600 nucleotide sequences that were highly shared and had low generation probability. A later analysis calculated a clonal expansion index for each public chain from normalized within-repertoire ranks of inferred template counts. Generation probabilities in a later analysis came from a VDJ recombination model fitted to out-of-frame rearrangements, and those results were checked against IGoR. A later analysis scored TCR-TCR, TCR-HLA and TCR-CMV co-occurrence with hypergeometric tests, applying a repertoire-size bias correction to TCR pairs. A later analysis estimated false discovery rates by permuting HLA or CMV assignments 20 times. In a later analysis, co-occurring TCRs were grouped using DBSCAN, with TCRdist sequence similarity added in when clustering inside HLA-allele-positive subsets. Repertoires with fewer than 30,000 or more than 120,000 public chains, plus five repertoires with anomalous nucleotide sharing, were excluded from co-occurrence clustering. Held by TCRdb, this immuneACCESS table contains in-frame sequences only and omits some clones. Under half of the omission traces to an unresolved V gene where checked; the cause of the rest is unknown. The V and J calls and clone size come from that table; D and trimming were worked out from the DNA. The sample table records some 80,000 clones. The ten largest clones add up to around 1.1% of the sample.

In total, approximately 690 healthy bone marrow donors made up the cohort. At the time of sampling, every cohort member was nominally healthy, though immune exposures that went unrecorded were likely present. The donor tested CMV seronegative, placing the donor among the 350 or so seronegative members of the cohort. A peripheral blood sample was provided by each donor, and peripheral blood mononuclear cells were used for TCR beta sequencing. Genomic DNA was extracted from the blood cell samples with the Qiagen DNeasy Blood Extraction Kit. The paper's findings and limits, for the study overall: A few of the identified cytomegalovirus-associated TCR beta chains were confirmed in vitro to be specific for cytomegalovirus antigens. Specific HLA alleles were associated with 18,000 or so TCR beta sequences at a false discovery rate of 0.05 in a later analysis. A further reported finding was that TCR beta sequences accurately predicted the HLA-A and HLA-B alleles for most subjects in the first cohort. The study gave a list of some 150 TCR beta chains associated with cytomegalovirus. A cluster of highly shared sequence variants was judged likely to be a technical artifact of the sequencing pipeline. The authors suggested that the approach could potentially be extended to other disease states and immunological phenotypes. The cohort was sequenced for TCR beta chains only, and without alpha or paired-chain data the features that could be detected were limited. A later genetic analysis reported fewer N-insertions in productive TCRs among donors in an Asian-associated ancestry cluster than the roughly 620-donor mean. A later genetic analysis associated a missense DCLRE1C variant with V-gene and J-gene trimming of TCR beta chains, and an independent cohort replicated the association. Correlated functional status among segregating V segments might reflect linkage disequilibrium, but an unknown experimental factor could not be ruled out. Most TCR sequences were seen in very few donors, while some public TCRs were found in many individuals. Sequencing depth was assumed to be roughly uniform across donors in the presence/absence analyses, though that assumption may not hold. Compared with equally common non-associated chains, HLA-associated TCR beta chains in a later analysis were more clonally expanded and had lower generation probabilities. Some IMGT-functional V segments, including TRBV6-2 and TRBV6-3, could not be distinguished by the 87-base-pair reads and were therefore excluded. Because HLA typing was missing for some donors at each locus, association tests included only the typed subset. Assigning TCR associations to individual alleles was difficult when HLA alleles, especially DR and DQ, strongly co-occurred. Broadly in line with IMGT annotations, most TCR beta V segments showed up in productive rearrangements about 87% or about 30% of the time in an earlier analysis of 450 to 600 of the donors. A later analysis reported that several top co-occurrence clusters appeared linked to parvovirus B19, influenza, CMV and Epstein-Barr virus. Cytomegalovirus status was reported to be diagnosed by the classifier with high specificity and sensitivity in both the original and validation cohorts. Most CMV-associated TCR beta chains appeared to be HLA-restricted in a later analysis, and the HLA associations seemed to be driven largely by CMV exposure. About 15 rarely observed V segments, including chromosome 9 orphons, were excluded from the earlier analysis of some 590 of the donors because counts were too low. In a later analysis, the rate of TCR association differed among HLA loci, with DRB1 alleles having the most associated TCRs and HLA-C alleles having the fewest. CMV serostatus was the only immune exposure information available for the cohort.

This clonotype was sampled from a young woman in good health and CMV-seronegative. The receptor chain draws on TRBV20-1 and TRBJ1-1; the D gene identity is not certain. The sample consisted of PBMCs. The sequenced DNA: TGCAGTGCTAGTGCAGTAACTGAAGCTTTCTTT. Translation gives CSASAVTEAFF.